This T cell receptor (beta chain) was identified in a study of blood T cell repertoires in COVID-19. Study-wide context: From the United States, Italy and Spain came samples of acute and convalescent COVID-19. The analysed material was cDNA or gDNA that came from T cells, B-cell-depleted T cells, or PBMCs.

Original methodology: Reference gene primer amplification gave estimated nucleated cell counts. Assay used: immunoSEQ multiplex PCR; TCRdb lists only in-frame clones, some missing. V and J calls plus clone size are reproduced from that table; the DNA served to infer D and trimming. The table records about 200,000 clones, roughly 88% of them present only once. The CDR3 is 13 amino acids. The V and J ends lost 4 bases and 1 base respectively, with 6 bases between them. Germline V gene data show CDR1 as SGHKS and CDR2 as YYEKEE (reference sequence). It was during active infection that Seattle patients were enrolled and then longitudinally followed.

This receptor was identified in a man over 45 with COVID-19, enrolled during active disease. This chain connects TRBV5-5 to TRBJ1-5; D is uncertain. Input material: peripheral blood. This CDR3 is CASSPRSNQPQHF. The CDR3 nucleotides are TGTGCCAGCAGCCCTAGGAGCAATCAGCCCCAGCATTTT.